This passage covers 32 T cell receptor beta chains from one sample sequenced in a study of blood T cells in healthy people across ages. A second PCR of about 7 to 12 cycles used a sample-barcoded 5' primer and a J-beta primer mix. TCRdb redid the calling of the 5' RACE reads with MiXCR, one entry per CDR3 protein. This sample has more than 1,400,000 distinct CDR3 sequences, with around 39% found just once. Sequenced sample: blood. These receptors came from a woman aged 18-30 years in good health.

This clonotype was seen only once. The rearrangement joins TRBV4-1 to TRBJ2-7; D remains unclear. V lost 5 bases to trimming and J lost 4 bases, with 15 bases between them. This CDR3 is built from 14 residues. Germline V gene sequence: CDR1 MGHRA, CDR2 YSYEKL. CDR3 DNA sequence: TGCGCCAGCAGCAGGGCCGCCGACCGTTACGAGCAGTACTTC. Encoded protein: CASSRAADRYEQYF.

The chain employs TRBV7-2 and TRBJ1-6; TRBD1 agrees at 7 bases. The CDR3 length is 15 residues. Germline V gene sequence: CDR1 SGHTA, CDR2 FQGNSA. Trimming removed 5 bases from V and 10 bases from J; junction bases left unmatched: 11. CDR3 bases: TGTGCCAGCAGCGCTCCGACAGGGCTCGGGTCACCCCTCCACTTT. Its protein product is CASSAPTGLGSPLHF.

As DNA, the CDR3 is TGTGCCAGCTCAACAGACAATTCACCCCTCCACTTT. Its translation: CASSTDNSPLHF. V is TRBV18 and J is TRBJ1-6; D call uncertain. The CDR3 totals 12 residues. V lost 5 bases and J lost 7, with 6 bases in between. Per the germline V gene, CDR1 is KGHSH and CDR2 is LQKENI.

The sample holds many counts of this clonotype. V and J are TRBV20-1 and TRBJ2-7; D tentatively reads TRBD1 or TRBD2 (5 bases each). CDR1 is DFQATT, CDR2 SNEGSKA, per germline (reference sequence). V lost 3 bases and J 5 bases, leaving 17 bases between the germline ends. The CDR3 runs 14 residues. In nucleotides, the CDR3 is TGCAGTGCTAGGGGGACCTTTCCCCTCCACGAGCAGTACTTC. This translates into CSARGTFPLHEQYF.

The genes are TRBV20-1 and TRBJ2-3; the D is unclear. The CDR3 spans 16 residues. Germline V gene lookup returns CDR1 DFQATT and CDR2 SNEGSKA (reference sequence). The germline V and J ends were trimmed by 3 bases and 0 bases, with 16 bases remaining between them. The CDR3 DNA sequence: TGCAGTGCTAGCGGACGGACCTACCATAGCACAGATACGCAGTATTTT. Translating it yields CSASGRTYHSTDTQYF.

The genes are TRBV6-1 and TRBJ1-2; the D gene is possibly TRBD1 (5 bases). Germline V lookup: CDR1 MNHNS, CDR2 SASEGT. The CDR3 length is 13 residues. The germline V and J ends were trimmed by 2 bases and 4 bases, with 8 bases remaining between them. The CDR3 coding sequence is TGTGCCAGCAGTGAACGACAGCTCTATGGCTACACCTTC. This codes for CASSERQLYGYTF.

The rearrangement joins TRBV4-2 to TRBJ2-7; 11 positions match TRBD2. The V gene's germline CDR1 is LGHNA and CDR2 YNFKEQ. Trimming cost V 1 base and J 0 bases; bases outside gene matches: 11. The CDR3 is made up of 19 amino acids. This CDR3 reads CASSQGSGLAGPISYEQYF. DNA for the CDR3: TGTGCCAGCAGCCAAGGATCCGGACTAGCGGGTCCCATCTCCTACGAGCAGTACTTC.

The chain is built from TRBV20-1 and TRBJ1-1; D perhaps matches TRBD1 (5 bases). Germline CDR1 DFQATT, CDR2 SNEGSKA (reference sequence). The CDR3 has 14 residues. The CDR3 DNA follows: TGCACCCCCGGGTCGGGGGAGGGCAACTCTGAAGCTTTCTTT. It is translated as CTPGSGEGNSEAFF.

The chain combines TRBV20-1 with TRBJ2-5, with TRBD1 identical over 8 bases. The germline V gene has CDR1 DFQATT and CDR2 SNEGSKA (reference sequence). This CDR3 has 15 residues. Germline trimming cut 6 bases from V and 5 bases from J; bases unmatched to any gene: 14. In nucleotides, the CDR3 is TGCAGTGCCACGACAGGGGTGGAGGTTTCGGAGACCCAGTACTTC. It is translated as CSATTGVEVSETQYF.

The chain is built from TRBV28 and TRBJ1-2; 7 nucleotides match TRBD1. The germline V gene has CDR1 MDHEN and CDR2 SYDVKM. V shed 5 bases and J 6 bases; nucleotides not matched to a gene: 12. There are 15 residues in the CDR3. The CDR3 nucleotides read TGTGCCAGCAGTACCGGGACAGTCCCCTTCGATGGCTACACCTTC. It is translated as CASSTGTVPFDGYTF.

Only a few counts were recorded for this clonotype. This chain links TRBV6-4 with TRBJ2-7; 9 bases line up with TRBD1. This CDR3 is built from 13 residues. J was trimmed by 6 bases and V by 9 bases; bases with no gene match: 9. The germline V gene encodes CDR1 MRHNA and CDR2 SNTAGT. The CDR3 protein is CARQGAKTCEQYF. In nucleotides, the CDR3 is TGTGCCAGACAGGGGGCGAAAACTTGCGAGCAGTACTTC.

This clonotype was seen more than once but under ten times. This rearrangement joins TRBV6-5 to TRBJ2-1; maybe TRBD2 (6 bases). V lost 11 bases and J 6 bases, leaving 20 bases between the germline ends. The CDR3 is 14 residues long. Germline values: CDR1 MNHEY, CDR2 SVGAGI. The CDR3 DNA sequence: TGTGCCCGCTGCCAGGCTAGCGACATCAATGAGCAGTTCTTC. This codes for CARCQASDINEQFF.

This clonotype was counted a few times. The chain has TRBV2 and TRBJ2-3, with a possible D match to TRBD1 (6 bases). CDR1 and CDR2 from the germline V gene are SNHLY and FYNNEI. The CDR3 runs to 15 residues. V was pared by 8 bases and J by 1 base, with 16 bases between. The CDR3 sequence is CASGTGTSRTDTQYF. Written as DNA, the CDR3 is TGTGCCAGCGGTACCGGGACATCCCGCACAGATACGCAGTATTTT.

This clonotype was found a few times. The chain carries TRBV7-2 and TRBJ2-1; 7 bases agree with TRBD2. The CDR3 contains 18 residues. The germline gives CDR1 SGHTA, CDR2 FQGNSA. V lost 1 base to trimming and J lost 0 bases; unmatched junction nucleotides: 9. Here the CDR3 DNA reads TGTGCCAGCAGCTTAGGGGGGGGGTCCCTTAGCTCCTACAATGAGCAGTTCTTC. Translated: CASSLGGGSLSSYNEQFF.

This clonotype was picked up a small number of times. V is TRBV27 and J is TRBJ2-7; D remains ambiguous. The CDR3 covers 16 residues. The V end was cut by 0 bases, the J end by 0 bases, with 12 bases between. In germline, CDR1 is MNHEY, CDR2 SMNVEV (reference sequence). CDR3 coding DNA: TGTGCCAGCAGTTTATCGGGTCTTCCCAGCTCCTACGAGCAGTACTTC. This encodes CASSLSGLPSSYEQYF.

This clonotype has a handful of counts. The rearrangement links TRBV6-6 to TRBJ1-1; D gene unclear. CDR3 size: 14 residues. The germline V and J ends were trimmed by 5 bases and 1 base, with 11 bases remaining between them. Looked up from germline, CDR1 is MNHNY and CDR2 is SVGAGI (reference sequence). CDR3 DNA sequence: TGTGCCAGCAGTCTATATGACGGGAACACTGAAGCTTTCTTT. Residues: CASSLYDGNTEAFF.

This clonotype was observed a handful of times. The chain recombines TRBV6-1 with TRBJ2-7; D may be TRBD1 or TRBD2 (5 bases each). The length of the CDR3 is 14 residues. The V end lost 3 bases, the J end lost 2 bases, and 11 bases lay between the germline ends. CDR1 is MNHNS and CDR2 is SASEGT in the germline V gene. DNA for the CDR3: TGTGCCAGCAGTGAGAGGGACGGTACCTACGAGCAGTACTTC. Its protein is CASSERDGTYEQYF.

This chain joins TRBV7-2 and TRBJ2-1; a possible D gene is TRBD2 (6 bases). This CDR3 has 15 amino acids. With 5 bases removed from V and 9 bases from J, the gap between germline ends came to 20 bases. The germline CDR1 and CDR2 sequences are SGHTA and FQGNSA. The CDR3 here is CASSLGDSNFSEQFF. As DNA, the CDR3 is TGTGCCAGCAGCCTCGGGGACTCGAACTTCAGTGAGCAGTTCTTC.

V is TRBV7-2 and J is TRBJ2-5; 9 positions agree with TRBD2. The CDR3 has 15 residues. Germline trimming cut 5 bases from V and 11 bases from J; bases unmatched to any gene: 15. From germline, CDR1 is SGHTA and CDR2 FQGNSA. The CDR3 loop reads CASSPQAGGMSEQYF. CDR3 in DNA: TGTGCCAGCAGCCCTCAGGCGGGAGGGATGAGTGAGCAGTACTTC.

The V call is TRBV7-9, the J call TRBJ2-7, with a possible D match to TRBD2 (5 bases). The assigned J gene may be wrong: the sequence end matches TRBJ2-5 better. CDR1 and CDR2 from the germline V gene are SEHNR and FQNEAQ (reference sequence). This CDR3 is built from 16 residues. CDR3 sequence (DNA): TGTGCCAGCAGCCCCAGCGGTAGGGCCCAAAGGGAGACCCAGTACTTC. It translates to CASSPSGRAQRETQYF.

The chain is built from TRBV20-1 and TRBJ2-7; no reliable D call. Trimming left V 2 bases short and J 7 bases short, with 18 bases between. This CDR3 is built from 14 residues. Germline lookup yields CDR1 DFQATT and CDR2 SNEGSKA (reference sequence). CDR3 protein: CSARNPEPNNEQYF. For the CDR3, the DNA is TGCAGTGCTAGAAATCCTGAGCCCAACAATGAGCAGTACTTC.

The CDR3 DNA reads TGTGCCAGCAGCCTCCCATCAGCCTACGAGCAGTACTTC. Its translation: CASSLPSAYEQYF. The chain carries TRBV3-1 and TRBJ2-7, with D uncertain. The V and J ends lost 4 bases and 2 bases respectively, with 9 bases between them. The CDR3 runs to 13 residues. Germline CDR1 LGHDT, CDR2 YNNKEL (reference sequence).

This clonotype appeared a few times. The chain is built from TRBV12-3 or TRBV12-4 and TRBJ1-2, with D possibly matching TRBD1 (5 bases). Trimming left V 3 bases short and J 2 bases short, with 16 bases between. The CDR3 covers 16 residues. The CDR3 coding sequence is TGTGCCAGCAGTTTTGGTACCGAGACAGTCAACTATGGCTACACCTTC. Translating it yields CASSFGTETVNYGYTF.

This chain joins TRBV3-1 and TRBJ1-2; no firm D call. CDR1 is LGHDT and CDR2 is YNNKEL in the germline V gene (reference sequence). There are 14 residues in the CDR3. V dropped 3 bases and J dropped 4 bases, with 12 bases sitting between them. The CDR3 bases are TGTGCCAGCAGCCACGGTGGGTCATTCTATGGCTACACCTTC. This gives the protein CASSHGGSFYGYTF.

This rearrangement joins TRBV20-1 to TRBJ2-7, with 10 bases lining up with TRBD2. CDR1 is DFQATT, CDR2 SNEGSKA, per germline (reference sequence). J was trimmed by 4 bases and V by 0 bases; bases with no gene match: 9. The CDR3 sequence is 16 residues long. The CDR3 bases are TGCAGTGCTAGAGATACGGCCAGCGGGGGGGGATACGAGCAGTACTTC. Amino acid sequence: CSARDTASGGGYEQYF.

This clonotype was found a few times. The chain is built from TRBV5-1 and TRBJ2-7; 8 bases fit TRBD1. There are 17 residues in the CDR3. The V gene's germline CDR1 is SGHRS and CDR2 YFSETQ. With V trimmed by 1 base and J by 2 bases, 11 bases remained unmatched. The CDR3 sequence: CASSLKGPGTGAYEQYF. Here the CDR3 DNA reads TGCGCCAGCAGCTTGAAGGGTCCCGGGACAGGAGCCTACGAGCAGTACTTC.

V and J are TRBV7-9 and TRBJ2-3; TRBD1 aligns across 10 bases. Germline V gene lookup returns CDR1 SEHNR and CDR2 FQNEAQ (reference sequence). The CDR3 runs 16 residues. V was clipped by 1 base and J by 3 bases; unmatched bases: 4. The CDR3 region is CASSLGWTGGTDTQYF. CDR3 DNA sequence: TGTGCCAGCAGCTTAGGGTGGACAGGGGGAACAGATACGCAGTATTTT.

V is TRBV5-1 and J is TRBJ2-4; weak D call: TRBD1 (6 bases). Gene TRBJ2-7 matches the end of the DNA better, so the J call may be wrong. From germline, CDR1 is SGHRS and CDR2 YFSETQ. The CDR3 runs to 13 residues. The CDR3 coding sequence is TGCGCCAGCAGCCTAAACAGGGTGGACGAGCAGTACTTC. Its protein is CASSLNRVDEQYF.

This chain connects TRBV6-1 to TRBJ1-6; the D gene is possibly TRBD1 (5 bases). The CDR3 runs 15 residues. The germline CDR1 and CDR2 sequences are MNHNS and SASEGT. V dropped 7 bases and J dropped 3 bases, with 13 bases sitting between them. The CDR3, as DNA: TGTGCCAGCACCGACAGCAATTTCTATAATTCACCCCTCCACTTT. This codes for CASTDSNFYNSPLHF.

CDR3: CASSGPENTEAFF. The DNA for the CDR3 is TGTGCCAGCAGTGGCCCAGAGAACACTGAAGCTTTCTTT. The rearrangement uses TRBV27 and TRBJ1-1, with D hard to call. Germline-derived CDR1 and CDR2 are MNHEY and SMNVEV (reference sequence). V was shortened by 5 bases and J by 1 base, with 8 bases between the two germline ends. The CDR3 covers 13 residues.

The sample holds many counts of this clonotype. This chain uses TRBV4-1 with TRBJ2-5, with D perhaps matching TRBD1 (6 bases). The germline V and J ends were trimmed by 1 base and 2 bases, with 11 bases remaining between them. This CDR3 region has 15 residues. The germline V gene encodes CDR1 MGHRA and CDR2 YSYEKL. CDR3 residues: CASSQVGDIQETQYF. The CDR3 DNA follows: TGCGCCAGCAGCCAAGTGGGGGACATTCAAGAGACCCAGTACTTC.

The gene calls are TRBV6-6 and TRBJ1-2; perhaps TRBD1 as D (5 bases). Germline V gene sequence: CDR1 MNHNY, CDR2 SVGAGI (reference sequence). This CDR3 comprises 14 residues. The V end lost 7 bases, the J end lost 6 bases, and 18 bases lay between the germline ends. The CDR3 nucleotides are TGTGCCAGCAACATAAGGGGAAGAGAGGATGGCTACACCTTC. This codes for CASNIRGREDGYTF.